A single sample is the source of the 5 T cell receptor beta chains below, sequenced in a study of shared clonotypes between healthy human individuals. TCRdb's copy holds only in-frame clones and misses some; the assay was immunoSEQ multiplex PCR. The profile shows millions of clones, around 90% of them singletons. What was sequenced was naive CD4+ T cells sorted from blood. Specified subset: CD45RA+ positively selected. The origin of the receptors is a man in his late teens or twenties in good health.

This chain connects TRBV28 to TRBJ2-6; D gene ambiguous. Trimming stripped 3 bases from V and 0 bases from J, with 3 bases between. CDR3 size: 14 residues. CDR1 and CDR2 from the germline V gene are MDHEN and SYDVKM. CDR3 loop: CASSFNSGANVLTF. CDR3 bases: TGTGCCAGCAGTTTTAACTCTGGGGCCAACGTCCTGACTTTC.

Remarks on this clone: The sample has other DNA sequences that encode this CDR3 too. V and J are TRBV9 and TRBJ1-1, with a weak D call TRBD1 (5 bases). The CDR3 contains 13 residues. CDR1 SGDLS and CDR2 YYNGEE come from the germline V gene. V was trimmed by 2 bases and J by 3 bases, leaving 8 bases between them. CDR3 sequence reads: CASSVLGDTEAFF. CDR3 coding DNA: TGTGCCAGCAGCGTCTTGGGGGACACTGAAGCTTTCTTT.

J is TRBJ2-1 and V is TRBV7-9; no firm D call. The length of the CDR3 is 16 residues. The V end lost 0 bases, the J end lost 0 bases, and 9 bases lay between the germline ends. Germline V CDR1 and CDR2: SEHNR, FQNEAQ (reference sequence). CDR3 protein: CASSLAYVYSYNEQFF. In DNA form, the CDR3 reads TGTGCCAGCAGCTTAGCGTACGTTTACTCCTACAATGAGCAGTTCTTC.

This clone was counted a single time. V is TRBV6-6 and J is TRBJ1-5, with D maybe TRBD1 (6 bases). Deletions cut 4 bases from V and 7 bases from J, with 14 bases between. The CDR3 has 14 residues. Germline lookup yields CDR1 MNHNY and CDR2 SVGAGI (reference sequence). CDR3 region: CASSLSGAGQPQHF. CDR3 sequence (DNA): TGTGCCAGCAGTTTATCGGGGGCTGGGCAGCCCCAGCATTTT.

Here the CDR3 reads CASSQPGQQETGELFF. The CDR3, as DNA: TGCGCCAGCAGCCAACCGGGACAGCAGGAAACCGGGGAGCTGTTTTTT. The chain recombines TRBV4-1 with TRBJ2-2; 7 bases map to TRBD1. CDR3 size: 16 residues. The junction had 8 bases not matched to a gene; V was cut back by 2 bases and J by 5 bases. Germline CDR1 and CDR2: MGHRA and YSYEKL.